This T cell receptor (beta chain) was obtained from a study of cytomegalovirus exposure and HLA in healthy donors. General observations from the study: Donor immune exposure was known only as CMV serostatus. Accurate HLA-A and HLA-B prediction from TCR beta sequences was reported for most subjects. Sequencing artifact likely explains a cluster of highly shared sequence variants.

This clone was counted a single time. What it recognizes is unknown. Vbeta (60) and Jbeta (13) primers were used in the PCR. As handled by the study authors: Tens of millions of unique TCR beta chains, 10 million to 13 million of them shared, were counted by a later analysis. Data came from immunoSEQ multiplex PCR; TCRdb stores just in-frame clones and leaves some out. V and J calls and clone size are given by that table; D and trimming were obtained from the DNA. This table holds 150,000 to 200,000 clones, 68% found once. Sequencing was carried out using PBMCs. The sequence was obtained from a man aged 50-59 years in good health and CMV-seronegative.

The CDR3 protein is CASSNRANEKLFF. CDR3 nucleotides: TGTGCCAGCAGTAACAGGGCTAATGAAAAACTGTTTTTT. The genes are TRBV5-6 and TRBJ1-4, with a possible D match to TRBD1 (6 bases). Trimming stripped 5 bases from V and 3 bases from J, with 8 bases between. Germline V CDR1 and CDR2: SGHDT, YYEEEE. The CDR3 contains 13 residues.